This T cell receptor (beta chain) was identified during a study of CD8+ T cells in alopecia areata. Study-level background: Those treated were given oral tofacitinib at 5 to 10 mg twice daily. Findings and limits, study-wide: It was observed that many expanded lesional clones persisted in scalp and blood during tofacitinib. Normal skin contains resident alphabeta T cells, and these are also sequenced in scalp samples.

Germline CDR1 KGHSH, CDR2 LQKENI. This CDR3 is built from 15 residues. Trimming stripped 3 bases from V and 3 bases from J, with 12 bases between. Treatment indicated: oral pan-JAK inhibitor, 5-10 mg twice daily. CD4+ and CD8+ T cells were sorted from PBMCs. Following RNA extraction, reverse transcription yielded cDNA that acted as the sequencing template. Libraries were prepared by immunoSEQ multiplex PCR; TCRdb keeps only in-frame clonotypes and omits some of them. The sample shows under 250,000 clones, more than 45% of them seen only once. Note on this clone: What it binds is not known.

The V call is TRBV18, the J call TRBJ2-1, with D unresolved. Specimen: CD4+ T cells sorted from blood, collected at week 4, from a patient treated with tofacitinib. The receptor was derived from a human donor with alopecia areata. The DNA for the CDR3 is TGTGCCAGCTCACCGACCGATTCCGTCTACAATGAGCAGTTCTTC. Residues: CASSPTDSVYNEQFF.